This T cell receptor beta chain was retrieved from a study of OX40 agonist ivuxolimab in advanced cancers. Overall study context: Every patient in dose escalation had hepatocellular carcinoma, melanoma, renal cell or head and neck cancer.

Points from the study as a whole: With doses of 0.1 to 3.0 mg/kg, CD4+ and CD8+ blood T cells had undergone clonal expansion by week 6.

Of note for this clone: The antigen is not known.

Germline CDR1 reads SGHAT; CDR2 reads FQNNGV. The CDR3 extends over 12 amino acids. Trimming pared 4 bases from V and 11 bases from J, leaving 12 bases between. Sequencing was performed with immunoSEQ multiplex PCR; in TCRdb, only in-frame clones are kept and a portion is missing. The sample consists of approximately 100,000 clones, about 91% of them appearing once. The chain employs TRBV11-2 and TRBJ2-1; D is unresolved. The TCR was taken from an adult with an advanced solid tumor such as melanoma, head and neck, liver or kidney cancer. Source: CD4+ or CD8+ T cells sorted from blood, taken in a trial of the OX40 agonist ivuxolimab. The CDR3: CASSSHRGQQFF. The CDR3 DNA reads TGTGCCAGCAGCTCCCACCGAGGTCAGCAGTTCTTC.